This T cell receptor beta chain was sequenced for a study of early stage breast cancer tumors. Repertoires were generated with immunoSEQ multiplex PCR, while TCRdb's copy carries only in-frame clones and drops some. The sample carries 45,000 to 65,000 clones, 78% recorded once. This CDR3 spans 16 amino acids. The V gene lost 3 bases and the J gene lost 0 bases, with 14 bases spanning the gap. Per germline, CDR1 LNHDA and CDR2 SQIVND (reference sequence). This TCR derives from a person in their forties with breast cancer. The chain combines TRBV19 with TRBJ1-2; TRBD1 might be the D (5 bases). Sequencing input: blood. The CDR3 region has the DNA TGTGCCAGTAGTATCAACCGGCAGGGACCTAACTATGGCTACACCTTC. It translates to CASSINRQGPNYGYTF.